The 3 T cell receptor beta chains below all came from one sample that was sequenced in a study of spatial heterogeneity in lung cancer. TCRdb used MiXCR to reprocess the 5' RACE reads, holding one entry per CDR3 protein. The sample shows tens of thousands of distinct CDR3 sequences, around 5% of them seen only once. Noted time point: sample taken at primary tumor resection. Sequenced material: PBMCs, taken at surgery. The receptors were gathered from a female donor with early-stage non-small cell lung cancer.

This clonotype was observed at least ten times. This sequence joins TRBV5-8 and TRBJ1-2; TRBD1 aligns across 8 bases. The V gene end was trimmed by 4 bases and the J gene end by 3 bases; junction bases not matched to a gene: 5. In germline, CDR1 is SGHTS, CDR2 YDEGEE. This CDR3 is 14 amino acids long. CDR3 amino acids: CASSPRTGYYGYTF. The CDR3 DNA follows: TGTGCCAGCAGCCCAAGGACAGGGTACTATGGCTACACCTTC.

The chain recombines TRBV9 with TRBJ2-3; no clear D gene. Germline V gives CDR1 SGDLS, CDR2 YYNGEE. CDR3 length: 13 amino acids. V lost 2 bases to trimming and J lost 2 bases, with 6 bases between them. This CDR3 is CASSVLDTDTQYF. In DNA, the CDR3 is TGTGCCAGCAGCGTCCTAGACACAGATACGCAGTATTTT.

This clonotype was seen repeatedly, ten times or more. V is TRBV7-2 and J is TRBJ2-7, with 7 bases aligning to TRBD1. CDR1 SGHTA and CDR2 FQGNSA come from the germline V gene. The ends lost 3 bases at V and 6 bases at J; junction bases unmatched: 5. The CDR3 totals 13 residues. The CDR3 sequence: CASSFNRGSEQYF. The CDR3 DNA reads as TGTGCCAGCAGCTTTAACAGGGGCTCCGAGCAGTACTTC.